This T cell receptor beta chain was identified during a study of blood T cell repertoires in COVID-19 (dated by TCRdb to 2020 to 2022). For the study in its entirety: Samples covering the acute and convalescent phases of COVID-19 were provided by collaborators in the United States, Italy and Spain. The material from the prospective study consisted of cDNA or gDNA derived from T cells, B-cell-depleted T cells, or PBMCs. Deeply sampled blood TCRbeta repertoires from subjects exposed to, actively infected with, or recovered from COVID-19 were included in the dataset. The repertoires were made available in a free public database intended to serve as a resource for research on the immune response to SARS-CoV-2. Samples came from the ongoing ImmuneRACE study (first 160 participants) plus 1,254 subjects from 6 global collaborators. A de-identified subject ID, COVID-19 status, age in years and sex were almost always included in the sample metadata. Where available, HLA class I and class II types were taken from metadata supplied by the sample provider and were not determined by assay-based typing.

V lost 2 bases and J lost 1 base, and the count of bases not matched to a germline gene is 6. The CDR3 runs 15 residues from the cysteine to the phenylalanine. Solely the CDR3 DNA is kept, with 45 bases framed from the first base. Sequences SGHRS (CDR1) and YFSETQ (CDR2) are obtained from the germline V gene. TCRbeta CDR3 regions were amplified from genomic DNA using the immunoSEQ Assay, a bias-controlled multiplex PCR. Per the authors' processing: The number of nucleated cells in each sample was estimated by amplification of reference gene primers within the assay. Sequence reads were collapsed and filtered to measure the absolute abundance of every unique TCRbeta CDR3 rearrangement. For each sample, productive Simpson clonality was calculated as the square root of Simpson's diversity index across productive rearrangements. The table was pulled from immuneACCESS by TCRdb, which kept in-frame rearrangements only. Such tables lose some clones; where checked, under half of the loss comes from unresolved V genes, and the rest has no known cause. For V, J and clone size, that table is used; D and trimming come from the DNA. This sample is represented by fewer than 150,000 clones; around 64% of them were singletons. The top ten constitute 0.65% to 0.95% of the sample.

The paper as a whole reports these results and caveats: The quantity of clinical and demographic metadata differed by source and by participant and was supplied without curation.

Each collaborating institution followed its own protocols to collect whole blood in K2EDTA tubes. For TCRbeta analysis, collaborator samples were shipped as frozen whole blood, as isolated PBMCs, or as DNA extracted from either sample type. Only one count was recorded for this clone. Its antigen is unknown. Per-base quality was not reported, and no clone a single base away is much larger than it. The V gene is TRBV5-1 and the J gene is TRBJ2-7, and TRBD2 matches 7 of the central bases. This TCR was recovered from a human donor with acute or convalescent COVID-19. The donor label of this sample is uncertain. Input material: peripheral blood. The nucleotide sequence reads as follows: TGCGCCAGCAGCTTAGGGCGCGGGGGATCCTACGAGCAGTACTTC. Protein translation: CASSLGRGGSYEQYF.